One sample yielded the 5 T cell receptor beta chains listed below, sequenced in a study of response to subunit inactivated influenza vaccine. TCRdb fed the RT-PCR reads into MiXCR, producing one record per CDR3 protein. The table has approximately 500,000 distinct CDR3 sequences, 12% to 15% seen once. This material consisted of PBMCs from blood, taken about 12 days after vaccination. These receptors were collected from a man between 50 and 59 years old who received an inactivated influenza vaccine.

CDR3 DNA: TGTGCCATCAGTCCTGCCGTGAACACTGAAGCTTTCTTT. Residues: CAISPAVNTEAFF. The V call is TRBV10-3, the J call TRBJ1-1; unclear D gene. V lost 5 bases to trimming and J lost 0 bases, with 7 bases between them. This CDR3 has 13 residues. From germline, CDR1 is ENHRY and CDR2 SYGVKD.

This clonotype was recorded a few times. This chain joins TRBV28 and TRBJ2-7, with D unresolved. The length of the CDR3 is 15 residues. Trimming took off 4 bases at V and 0 bases at J, with 13 bases between the two ends. Per the germline V gene, CDR1 is MDHEN and CDR2 is SYDVKM. DNA of the CDR3: TGTGCCAGCAGTTCCCCGGCTTTAGTCTCCTACGAGCAGTACTTC. It is translated as CASSSPALVSYEQYF.

The chain combines TRBV7-2 with TRBJ1-5; no reliable D call. Germline loops: CDR1 SGHTA, CDR2 FQGNSA. The CDR3 is 12 residues long. V lost 4 bases to trimming and J lost 9 bases, with 10 bases between them. The CDR3 DNA follows: TGTGCCAGCAGCTCAGATTGGCCGCCCCAGCATTTT. Protein: CASSSDWPPQHF. Full variable domain (outside the CDR3, taken from reference TRBV7-2 and TRBJ1-5): GAGVSQSPSNKVTEKGKDVELRCDPISGHTALYWYRQSLGQGLEFLIYFQGNSAPDKSGLPSDRFSAERTGGSVSTLTIQRTQQEDSAVYLCASSSDWPPQHFGDGTRLSIL.

A few counts support this clonotype. The junction shows a germline mismatch at one end, possibly a read error. V gene TRBV6-1 combines with J gene TRBJ2-1; 9 nucleotides line up with TRBD2. Per germline, CDR1 MNHNS and CDR2 SASEGT. The CDR3 spans 15 residues. CDR3 sequence: CASRERGVSYNEQFF. CDR3 sequence (DNA): TGTGCCAGCCGTGAGCGGGGGGTCTCCTACAATGAGCAGTTCTTC.

Of note for this clonotype: The missing conserved phenylalanine or tryptophan at the end of this CDR3 makes a read error likely. The J gene is TRBJ1-2, the V gene TRBV20-1; D is unresolved. V gave up 6 bases and J gave up 11 bases, with 16 bases separating them. Germline V gene lookup returns CDR1 DFQATT and CDR2 SNEGSKA (reference sequence). The CDR3 has 11 residues. CDR3 amino acids: CSAGGLYQYTY. The CDR3 DNA follows: TGCAGTGCGGGAGGACTCTATCAGTACACCTAC.